A single sample is the source of the 2 T cell receptor beta chains below, sequenced in a study of MAIT cells during Salmonella Paratyphi A infection. This sample's time point: healthy control first sampling. Flow cytometry identified and sorted MAIT cells as Valpha7.2+ CD161+ T cells. TCRdb analysed the 5' RACE reads with MiXCR anew, one entry per CDR3 protein. This table has hundreds of distinct CDR3 sequences, more than 35% appearing once. Sequences were obtained from MAIT cells from blood. The receptors derive from an adult in good health.

Turning to this clonotype: It may be a read error: a sequence one base away is much more abundant. The chain employs TRBV7-6 and TRBJ2-6; the D gene is possibly TRBD2 (6 bases). The CDR3 runs 16 residues. Germline V gives CDR1 SGHVS, CDR2 FNYEAQ. CDR3 in DNA: TGTGCCAGCAGCTTAGCTGAGGGGACTGGGGTCAACGTCCTGACTTTC. Its translation is CASSLAEGTGVNVLTF.

The chain has TRBV7-9 and TRBJ2-7, with D tentatively TRBD1 (5 bases). Germline V CDR1 and CDR2: SEHNR, FQNEAQ (reference sequence). V lost 0 bases, J lost 0 bases, and 9 bases lay in between. The CDR3 loop spans 15 amino acids. The CDR3 DNA reads as TGTGCCAGCAGCTTAGCGGACACACCCTCCTACGAGCAGTACTTC. As protein: CASSLADTPSYEQYF. The full variable domain, in which reference TRBV7-9 and TRBJ2-7 provide the parts outside the CDR3, is DTGVSQNPRHKITKRGQNVTFRCDPISEHNRLYWYRQTLGQGPEFLTYFQNEAQLEKSRLLSDRFSAERPKGSFSTLEIQRTEQGDSAMYLCASSLADTPSYEQYFGPGTRLTVT.